This entry lists 20 T cell receptor beta chains sequenced from one sample in a study of cytomegalovirus exposure and HLA in healthy donors. In the PCR, 60 Vbeta and 13 Jbeta primers were used. Generated by immunoSEQ multiplex PCR, the TCRdb table keeps only in-frame clones and is missing some. The table shows about 77,000 clones, with around 78% occurring only once. The sample comprised PBMCs. Source of these receptors: a man aged 40-49 years in good health and CMV-seronegative.

This clone was seen only a few times. The V call is TRBV5-6, the J call TRBJ2-3; 10 bases fit TRBD2. CDR3 length: 17 residues. Losses at the gene ends were 0 bases for V and 3 bases for J; bases not matched to a gene: 7. CDR1 and CDR2 from the germline V gene are SGHDT and YYEEEE. DNA for the CDR3: TGTGCCAGCAGCTTGGTGGCTAGCGGGAGCCGGACAGATACGCAGTATTTT. Translating it yields CASSLVASGSRTDTQYF.

There are a few counts of this clone. This rearrangement joins TRBV19 to TRBJ1-1; perhaps TRBD1 as D (6 bases). Germline lookup yields CDR1 LNHDA and CDR2 SQIVND (reference sequence). Deletions cut 5 bases from V and 1 base from J, with 14 bases between. CDR3 length equals 15 residues. CDR3 in amino acids: CASSFLQGRNTEAFF. The CDR3 bases are TGTGCCAGTAGTTTTCTTCAGGGGAGGAACACTGAAGCTTTCTTT.

This clone was seen only a few times. This rearrangement joins TRBV30 to TRBJ2-3; TRBD2 might be the D (7 bases). The CDR3 covers 15 residues. Trimming removed 0 bases at V and 3 bases at J, with 13 bases between. Germline V gene sequence: CDR1 GTSNPN, CDR2 SVGIG (reference sequence). CDR3 nucleotides: TGTGCCTGGAGTGTACGGGGGGCGCAGACAGATACGCAGTATTTT. Its protein product is CAWSVRGAQTDTQYF.

This clone was seen once. The rearrangement links TRBV4-2 to TRBJ2-7; TRBD2 aligns across 10 bases. CDR3 length: 15 amino acids. Trimming at V came to 1 base and at J to 3 bases, leaving 3 bases not matched to a gene. The V gene's germline CDR1 is LGHNA and CDR2 YNFKEQ. The CDR3 spells CASSQALAGVYEQYF. For the CDR3, the DNA is TGTGCCAGCAGCCAAGCGCTAGCGGGAGTCTACGAGCAGTACTTC.

The chain uses TRBV29-1 and TRBJ2-4; TRBD1 agrees at 8 bases. V shed 4 bases, J shed 6 bases, and the junction held 2 bases outside the gene matches. The CDR3 is 12 residues long. Germline V gene lookup returns CDR1 SQVTM and CDR2 ANQGSEA. The CDR3 DNA reads TGCAGCGTTGCAGGGGGCGGAAACATTCAGTACTTC. Its translation: CSVAGGGNIQYF.

The rearrangement uses TRBV29-1 and TRBJ1-1; 7 bases align to TRBD1. J was trimmed by 6 bases and V by 6 bases; bases with no gene match: 13. The length of the CDR3 is 14 residues. In germline, CDR1 is SQVTM, CDR2 ANQGSEA. CDR3 sequence: CSVRKRDRQSEAFF. CDR3 DNA sequence: TGCAGCGTGAGGAAGAGGGACAGACAATCTGAAGCTTTCTTT.

This chain uses TRBV28 with TRBJ1-2; D gene unclear. There are 17 residues in the CDR3. Germline V gene data show CDR1 as MDHEN and CDR2 as SYDVKM. Trimming took off 1 base at V and 2 bases at J, with 17 bases between the two ends. Here the CDR3 reads CASSLLGGRLLNYGYTF. CDR3 DNA: TGTGCCAGCAGTTTATTAGGTGGGAGGCTGCTGAACTATGGCTACACCTTC.

The V call is TRBV4-3, the J call TRBJ2-1; TRBD2 might be the D (5 bases). With 1 base removed from V and 0 bases from J, the gap between germline ends came to 10 bases. This CDR3 is built from 16 residues. Germline CDR1 and CDR2: LGHNA and YSLEER. CDR3 nucleotides: TGCGCCAGCAGCCAAGTCCTAGCAGCCTCCTACAATGAGCAGTTCTTC. It specifies CASSQVLAASYNEQFF.

The chain recombines TRBV14 with TRBJ1-4, with D perhaps matching TRBD1 (5 bases). Between the trimmed V and J ends, which lost 4 bases and 5 bases, there was a span of 14 bases. The CDR3 runs 15 residues. Germline V CDR1 and CDR2: SGHDN, FVKESK. CDR3 DNA sequence: TGTGCCAGCAGCCCTCAGGGTGCGGGGAATGAAAAACTGTTTTTT. It encodes CASSPQGAGNEKLFF.

V gene TRBV7-2 combines with J gene TRBJ2-7; TRBD1 agrees at 8 bases. This CDR3 is built from 17 residues. The germline V gene encodes CDR1 SGHTA and CDR2 FQGNSA. With 4 bases clipped from V and 3 bases from J, the junction kept 14 bases outside the gene matches. The CDR3 is CASSSQAGTGVYYEQYF. CDR3 nucleotide sequence: TGTGCCAGCAGCTCTCAAGCCGGGACAGGTGTCTACTACGAGCAGTACTTC.

The chain combines TRBV9 with TRBJ2-5; 10 nucleotides line up with TRBD2. CDR1 and CDR2 (germline): SGDLS, YYNGEE. V was clipped by 0 bases and J by 5 bases; unmatched bases: 7. This CDR3 has 16 amino acids. CDR3 amino acids: CASSVGASGSGETQYF. CDR3 DNA sequence: TGTGCCAGCAGCGTAGGGGCTAGCGGGAGTGGGGAGACCCAGTACTTC.

The rearrangement uses TRBV2 and TRBJ2-3, with a weak D call TRBD2 (5 bases). In germline, CDR1 is SNHLY, CDR2 FYNNEI. This CDR3 region has 14 residues. The V gene lost 6 bases and the J gene lost 2 bases, with 12 bases spanning the gap. The CDR3 loop is CASRKTKITDTQYF. The CDR3 DNA sequence: TGTGCCAGCAGGAAGACTAAAATCACAGATACGCAGTATTTT.

V and J are TRBV5-1 and TRBJ2-7, with TRBD2 as a possible D gene (5 bases). Trimming took off 0 bases at V and 2 bases at J, with 12 bases between the two ends. Germline V gives CDR1 SGHRS, CDR2 YFSETQ. The CDR3 contains 15 residues. The CDR3 is CASSLGGAAPYEQYF. In nucleotides, the CDR3 is TGCGCCAGCAGCTTGGGGGGAGCGGCCCCCTACGAGCAGTACTTC.

The rearrangement joins TRBV7-3 to TRBJ1-1, with D possibly being TRBD1 (5 bases). CDR1 is SGHTA, CDR2 FQGTGA, per germline. The V gene lost 6 bases and the J gene lost 4 bases, with 12 bases spanning the gap. The CDR3 runs 13 residues. The CDR3 sequence: CASSFRGGTEAFF. The DNA for the CDR3 is TGTGCCAGCAGTTTCCGGGGGGGCACTGAAGCTTTCTTT.

DNA of the CDR3: TGTGCCTGGACTAGCGGGATCTACAATGAGCAGTTCTTC. Amino acids: CAWTSGIYNEQFF. V is TRBV30 and J is TRBJ2-1, with TRBD2 identical over 9 bases. Germline CDR1 and CDR2: GTSNPN and SVGIG (reference sequence). With V trimmed by 4 bases and J by 3 bases, 1 base remained unmatched. The CDR3 is 13 residues long.

The chain carries TRBV9 and TRBJ2-1, with 14 positions matching TRBD2. CDR3 length: 14 residues. Germline CDR1 SGDLS, CDR2 YYNGEE. Germline trimming cut 4 bases from V and 8 bases from J; bases unmatched to any gene: 2. Here the CDR3 reads CASSMGLAGDEQFF. The CDR3 DNA sequence: TGTGCCAGCAGCATGGGACTAGCGGGAGATGAGCAGTTCTTC.

CDR3 coding DNA: TGTGCCAGTAGCCCGACAGGGGGCGGAAAGACCCAGTACTTC. Protein sequence: CASSPTGGGKTQYF. V usage is TRBV19 and J usage is TRBJ2-5; 10 bases line up with TRBD1. Germline lookup yields CDR1 LNHDA and CDR2 SQIVND (reference sequence). Trimming took 6 bases from V and 6 from J; bases not matched to a gene: 7. CDR3 length: 14 amino acids.

This clone was seen a single time. The chain couples TRBV6-6 to TRBJ2-5, with a weak D call TRBD1 (6 bases). There are 14 residues in the CDR3. The V end lost 5 bases, the J end lost 0 bases, and 10 bases lay between the germline ends. Germline loops: CDR1 MNHNY, CDR2 SVGAGI (reference sequence). CDR3 residues: CASSPRGNQETQYF. CDR3 DNA sequence: TGTGCCAGCAGTCCCAGGGGCAACCAAGAGACCCAGTACTTC.

The sample holds a few counts of this clone. The V call is TRBV7-3, the J call TRBJ2-7; weak D call: TRBD2 (6 bases). V dropped 1 base and J dropped 11 bases, with 12 bases sitting between them. Germline loops: CDR1 SGHTA, CDR2 FQGTGA. This CDR3 region has 12 residues. CDR3 protein: CASSLSGGVKYF. The CDR3 DNA follows: TGTGCCAGCAGCTTAAGTGGCGGGGTCAAGTACTTC.

DNA of the CDR3: TGTGCCAGCAGCTTAGGACAGGACGCCTACAATGAGCAGTTCTTC. It specifies CASSLGQDAYNEQFF. The chain employs TRBV11-3 and TRBJ2-1, with a weak D call TRBD1 (6 bases). Germline values: CDR1 SGHNT, CDR2 YENEEA. V was cut by 1 base and J by 2 bases, with 9 bases left in between. CDR3 length equals 15 residues.